The rows below give T cell receptor beta chains drawn from one sample of a study of metastatic and nonmetastatic thyroid tumors. TCRdb reprocessed the PCR reads using MiXCR. Among 25,000 to 30,000 clones listed, about 3.7% were seen once. Sequencing input: blood. The receptors derive from a male donor with papillary thyroid cancer or a benign thyroid nodule (not recorded which). Some clones in this sample may be carry-over from other donors' samples. Each CDR3 is given with its conserved first and last residue. D genes are given only for firm matches. Clone size is shown for a subset of rows, as once, few, many or a class of expanded clone.

CASSIQYERTYEQYF	TGTGCCAGTAGTATCCAGTACGAGCGGACCTACGAGCAGTACTTC	TRBJ2-7	NA	TRBV19	NA
CASRGQGVGMGTEAFF	TGTGCCAGCAGGGGACAGGGGGTAGGTATGGGTACTGAAGCTTTCTTT	TRBJ1-1	TRBD1	TRBV27	medium-sized
CASRLTADTEAFF	TGTGCCAGCAGATTAACGGCGGACACTGAAGCTTTCTTT	TRBJ1-1	NA	TRBV7-3	NA
CAISVGDEVGYTF	TGTGCCATCAGTGTTGGGGATGAAGTTGGCTACACCTTC	TRBJ1-2	NA	TRBV10-3	few
CASSYSSTYEQYF	TGTGCCAGCAGTTACTCGAGTACATACGAGCAGTACTTC	TRBJ2-7	NA	TRBV6-2/TRBV6-3	NA
CATRSYTGGYEQYF	TGTGCCACCAGGAGCTATACAGGGGGCTACGAGCAGTACTTC	TRBJ2-7	TRBD1	TRBV6-1	NA
CASKSRTGELFF	TGTGCCAGCAAAAGTAGAACCGGGGAGCTGTTTTTT	TRBJ2-2	NA	TRBV27	NA
CASRDPGGQQYF	TGTGCCAGCCGCGACCCCGGGGGACAGCAGTACTTC	TRBJ2-7	NA	TRBV9	few
CASSLRAGDGGELFF	TGTGCCAGCAGCTTACGAGCGGGAGACGGAGGGGAGCTGTTTTTT	TRBJ2-2	TRBD2	TRBV7-3	few
CSARKGAGTGELFF	TGCAGTGCTAGAAAGGGGGCGGGCACCGGGGAGCTGTTTTTT	TRBJ2-2	TRBD1	TRBV20-1	NA
CASSEGGVSYNEQFF	TGTGCCAGCAGTGAGGGGGGGGTCAGCTACAATGAGCAGTTCTTC	TRBJ2-1	TRBD2	TRBV6-1	medium-sized
CASMQLCIQYF	TGTGCCAGCATGCAACTTTGCATTCAGTACTTC	TRBJ2-4	NA	TRBV6-1	NA
CASRRQGGSGNTIYF	TGTGCCAGCAGACGACAGGGGGGCTCTGGAAACACCATATATTTT	TRBJ1-3	TRBD1	TRBV6-2/TRBV6-3	few
CSARATGPHAAINLGYTF	TGCAGTGCTCGCGCTACAGGCCCGCACGCCGCGATAAATCTGGGCTACACCTTC	TRBJ1-2	NA	TRBV20-1	many
CASSPRLAGATDTQYF	TGTGCCAGCAGCCCTCGACTAGCGGGGGCTACAGATACGCAGTATTTT	TRBJ2-3	TRBD2	TRBV9	many